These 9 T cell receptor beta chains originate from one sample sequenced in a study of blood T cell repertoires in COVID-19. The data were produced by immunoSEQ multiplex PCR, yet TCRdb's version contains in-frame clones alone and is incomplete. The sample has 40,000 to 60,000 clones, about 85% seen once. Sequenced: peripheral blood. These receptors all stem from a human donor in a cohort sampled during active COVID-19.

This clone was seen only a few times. CDR3 sequence (DNA): TGTGCCAGCAGTTACGGGGCGGAGGGTCCCAAAAACATTCAGTACTTC. Its translation: CASSYGAEGPKNIQYF. The chain combines TRBV6-2 or TRBV6-3 with TRBJ2-4; TRBD2 is a possible D gene (6 bases). CDR3 length: 16 amino acids. Trimming removed 2 bases at V and 2 bases at J, with 13 bases between. CDR1 is MNHEY, CDR2 SVGEGT, per germline.

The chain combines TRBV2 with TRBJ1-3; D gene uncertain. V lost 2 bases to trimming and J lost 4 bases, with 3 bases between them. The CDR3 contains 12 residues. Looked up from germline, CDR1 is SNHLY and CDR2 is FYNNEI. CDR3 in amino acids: CASSERGNTIYF. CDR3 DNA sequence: TGTGCCAGCAGTGAACGGGGAAACACCATATATTTT.

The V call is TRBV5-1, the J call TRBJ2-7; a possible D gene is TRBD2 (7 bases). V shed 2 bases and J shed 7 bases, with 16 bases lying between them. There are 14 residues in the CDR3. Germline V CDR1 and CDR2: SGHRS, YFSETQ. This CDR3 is CASSLAGTGTEQYF. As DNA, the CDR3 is TGCGCCAGCAGCTTAGCGGGGACCGGGACAGAGCAGTACTTC.

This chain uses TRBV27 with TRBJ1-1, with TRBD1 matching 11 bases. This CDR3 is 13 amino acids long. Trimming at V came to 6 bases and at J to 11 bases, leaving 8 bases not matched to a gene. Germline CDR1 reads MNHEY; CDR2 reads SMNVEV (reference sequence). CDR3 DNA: TGTGCCAGCAGCGCTCCGGGACAGGGGGGGGCTTTCTTT. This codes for CASSAPGQGGAFF.

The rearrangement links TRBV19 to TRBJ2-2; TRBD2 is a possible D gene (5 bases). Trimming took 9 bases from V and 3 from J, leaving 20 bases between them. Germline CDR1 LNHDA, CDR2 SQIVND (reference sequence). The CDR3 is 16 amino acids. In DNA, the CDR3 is TGTGCCAGCCTGCGAAAGGGAGCGTCGCACACCGGGGAGCTGTTTTTT. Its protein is CASLRKGASHTGELFF.

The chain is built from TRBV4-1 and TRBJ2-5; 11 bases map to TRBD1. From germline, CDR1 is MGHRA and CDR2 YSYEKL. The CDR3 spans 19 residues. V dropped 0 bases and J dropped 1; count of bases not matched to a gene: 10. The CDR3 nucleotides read TGCGCCAGCAGCCAAGATTTTTTTTTAGGGACAGGGGGCCAAGAGACCCAGTACTTC. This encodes CASSQDFFLGTGGQETQYF.

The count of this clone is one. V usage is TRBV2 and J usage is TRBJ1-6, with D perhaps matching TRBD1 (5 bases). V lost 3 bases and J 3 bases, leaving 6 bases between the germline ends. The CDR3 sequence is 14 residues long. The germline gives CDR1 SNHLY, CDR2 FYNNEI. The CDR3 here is CASSETVYNSPLHF. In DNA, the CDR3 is TGTGCCAGCAGTGAGACAGTCTATAATTCACCCCTCCACTTT.

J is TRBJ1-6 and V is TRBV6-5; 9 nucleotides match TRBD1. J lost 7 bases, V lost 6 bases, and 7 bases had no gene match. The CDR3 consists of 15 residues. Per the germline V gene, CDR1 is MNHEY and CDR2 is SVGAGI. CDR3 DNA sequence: TGTGCCAGCAGCCGACCGGGGACAGGGAATTCACCCCTCCACTTT. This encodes CASSRPGTGNSPLHF.

The CDR3 spells CASRGTGPNEQFF. The DNA of the CDR3 is TGTGCCAGCAGGGGGACAGGGCCCAATGAGCAGTTCTTC. The V gene is TRBV2, the J gene TRBJ2-1, with TRBD1 identical over 9 bases. CDR1 is SNHLY and CDR2 is FYNNEI in the germline V gene. Trimming at V came to 6 bases and at J to 6 bases, leaving 3 bases not matched to a gene. CDR3 size: 13 residues.